This note documents a single TCR beta chain sequence. The data originate from a study of T cells expressing NK-cell markers. CDR3 length: 15 residues. The germline V gene encodes CDR1 LNHDA and CDR2 SQIVND (reference sequence). TCRdb reworked the 5' RACE reads into one entry per CDR3 protein, no DNA. Seen in this sample are over 150,000 distinct CDR3 sequences; the ten most common clones hold around a third. The TCR comes from a woman between 45 and 60 years old in good health. The genes are TRBV19 and TRBJ2-1; TCRdb calls TRBD2, which cannot be checked without DNA. Sequenced sample: blood T cells: a sorted CD56 or NKG2C T cell subset, CD4+ or CD8+ T cells, or bulk PBMC T cells (not recorded which). The CDR3 loop is CASSIGGRVGNEQFF.